A single sample gave rise to the 15 T cell receptor beta chains below, sequenced in a study of CD8+ T cells in alopecia areata. The treatment was: oral pan-JAK inhibitor, 5-10 mg twice daily. RNA, once extracted, was reverse transcribed into cDNA for use as the sequencing template. Assay: immunoSEQ multiplex PCR; the TCRdb copy retains only in-frame clones and omits some. The sample shows 200,000 to 250,000 clones, roughly two fifths of them seen only once. Sequenced here: CD4+ T cells sorted from blood, sampled at approximately week 37, from a patient treated with tofacitinib. The origin of the receptors is a human donor with alopecia areata.

V is TRBV30 and J is TRBJ1-3; tentative D call: TRBD1 (5 bases). V shed 7 bases and J shed 2 bases, with 15 bases lying between them. The germline CDR1 and CDR2 sequences are GTSNPN and SVGIG (reference sequence). The CDR3 extends over 14 amino acids. The CDR3 is CASGEGGAGNTIYF. The CDR3, as DNA: TGTGCCTCGGGGGAGGGAGGAGCTGGAAACACCATATATTTT.

This clone came up a few times. J is TRBJ2-7 and V is TRBV28, with 8 bases aligning to TRBD1. V was pared by 5 bases and J by 5 bases, with 8 bases of the junction left unmatched. CDR3 length: 14 amino acids. Germline CDR1 reads MDHEN; CDR2 reads SYDVKM. CDR3 region: CASSQQGALHEQYF. CDR3 coding DNA: TGTGCCAGCAGTCAGCAGGGGGCTCTGCACGAGCAGTACTTC. The whole variable domain, filled in from reference TRBV28 and TRBJ2-7, reads DVKVTQSSRYLVKRTGEKVFLECVQDMDHENMFWYRQDPGLGLRLIYFSYDVKMKEKGDIPEGYSVSREKKERFSLILESASTNQTSMYLCASSQQGALHEQYFGPGTRLTVT.

The chain links TRBV30 to TRBJ2-4; maybe TRBD2 (5 bases). The CDR3 is 14 residues long. The ends were cut back, 5 bases at V and 6 bases at J, with 17 bases in the middle. Per the germline V gene, CDR1 is GTSNPN and CDR2 is SVGIG (reference sequence). In DNA form, the CDR3 reads TGTGCCTGGTCCGGGGAACGGGTCACAAACATTCAGTACTTC. Residues: CAWSGERVTNIQYF.

The rearrangement joins TRBV7-2 to TRBJ2-7; possible D gene TRBD2, 6 bases. CDR3 size: 12 residues. Trimming cost V 7 bases and J 6 bases, with 13 bases left between them. The germline CDR1 and CDR2 sequences are SGHTA and FQGNSA. CDR3 coding DNA: TGTGCCAGCACCTACGGGGGTGCCGAGCAGTACTTC. Translating it yields CASTYGGAEQYF.

This clone was seen only once. Given a far larger clone just one base away, this is likely a sequencing read error. In DNA form, the CDR3 reads TGCAGCGTCCAGGGAGGGCCGGGACAGGGTAAGCACACTGAAGCTTTCTTT. Translated: CSVQGGPGQGKHTEAFF. V is TRBV29-1 and J is TRBJ1-1, with TRBD1 matching 9 bases. The junction had 17 bases not matched to a gene; V was cut back by 6 bases and J by 3 bases. The CDR3 is 17 residues long. Germline V lookup: CDR1 SQVTM, CDR2 ANQGSEA.

This rearrangement joins TRBV5-1 to TRBJ1-1; possibly TRBD1 for D (5 bases). Germline V lookup: CDR1 SGHRS, CDR2 YFSETQ. V was clipped by 7 bases and J by 4 bases, with 23 bases between them. The CDR3 extends over 16 amino acids. For the CDR3, the DNA is TGCGCCAGCTCCCGCGGGGGATCGGGGGGAGGCACTGAAGCTTTCTTT. It is translated as CASSRGGSGGGTEAFF.

This clone was recorded many times. This CDR3 reads CASRDSLYEQYF. The CDR3 DNA reads as TGTGCCAGCAGGGACAGCCTCTACGAGCAGTACTTC. This chain connects TRBV6-1 to TRBJ2-7, with D perhaps TRBD1 (6 bases). Germline-derived CDR1 and CDR2 are MNHNS and SASEGT. With 6 bases removed from V and 3 bases from J, the gap between germline ends came to 9 bases. This CDR3 has 12 amino acids.

This clone was counted only a few times. This rearrangement joins TRBV4-3 to TRBJ2-1, with 14 bases matching TRBD2. Germline V gene lookup returns CDR1 LGHNA and CDR2 YSLEER. The CDR3 consists of 18 residues. V shed 1 base, J shed 8 bases, and the junction held 10 bases outside the gene matches. CDR3 protein: CASSQVPAGTSGSYEQFF. In nucleotides, the CDR3 is TGCGCCAGCAGCCAAGTTCCCGCCGGGACTAGCGGGAGCTATGAGCAGTTCTTC.

The rearrangement links TRBV5-4 to TRBJ2-1; 7 bases align to TRBD1. V was clipped by 5 bases and J by 6 bases; unmatched bases: 11. Germline loops: CDR1 SGHNT, CDR2 YYREEE (reference sequence). The CDR3 consists of 15 residues. The CDR3 nucleotides read TGTGCCAGCAGTCCGGGACAGCGGTCACTCAATGAGCAGTTCTTC. Amino acids: CASSPGQRSLNEQFF.

This clone has just a few counts. This chain connects TRBV2 to TRBJ2-4; D unresolved. Looked up from germline, CDR1 is SNHLY and CDR2 is FYNNEI. This CDR3 is 9 amino acids long. Trimming shortened V by 8 bases and J by 7 bases, and 3 bases separated the two germline ends. The CDR3 DNA sequence: TGTGCCAGCGGGAACATTCAGTACTTC. Translated, it gives CASGNIQYF. The entire variable domain, with the rest obtained from reference TRBV2 and TRBJ2-4, is as follows: EPEVTQTPSHQVTQMGQEVILRCVPISNHLYFYWYRQILGQKVEFLVSFYNNEISEKSEIFDDQFSVERPDGSNFTLKIRSTKLEDSAMYFCASGNIQYFGAGTRLSVL.

This clone was observed a handful of times. The gene calls are TRBV11-2 and TRBJ2-4, with D hard to call. V was trimmed by 7 bases and J by 0 bases, leaving 16 bases between them. CDR3 length equals 16 residues. Germline loops: CDR1 SGHAT, CDR2 FQNNGV. CDR3 in amino acids: CASTLRAVLAKNIQYF. In nucleotides, the CDR3 is TGTGCCAGCACCCTTCGGGCGGTCCTAGCCAAAAACATTCAGTACTTC.

J is TRBJ2-5 and V is TRBV4-2; maybe TRBD2 (7 bases). CDR3 length: 15 residues. Germline V gives CDR1 LGHNA, CDR2 YNFKEQ. V was trimmed by 1 base and J by 4 bases, leaving 13 bases between them. CDR3 DNA: TGTGCCAGCAGCCAAGTTCTGGGAGGGGGAGAGACCCAGTACTTC. Translated: CASSQVLGGGETQYF.

The chain employs TRBV7-2 and TRBJ2-1; 8 bases align to TRBD2. Trimming at V came to 8 bases and at J to 9 bases, leaving 12 bases not matched to a gene. The germline CDR1 and CDR2 sequences are SGHTA and FQGNSA. This CDR3 has 14 amino acids. The CDR3 DNA sequence: TGTGCCAGCCAGATAGCGGGGCGGGGTGGTGAGCAGTTCTTC. This encodes CASQIAGRGGEQFF. Full variable domain (outside the CDR3, taken from reference TRBV7-2 and TRBJ2-1): GAGVSQSPSNKVTEKGKDVELRCDPISGHTALYWYRQSLGQGLEFLIYFQGNSAPDKSGLPSDRFSAERTGGSVSTLTIQRTQQEDSAVYLCASQIAGRGGEQFFGPGTRLTVL.

This clone appeared a few times. V usage is TRBV2 and J usage is TRBJ2-5; 9 bases are a match to TRBD1. This CDR3 contains 15 residues. Germline V gene data show CDR1 as SNHLY and CDR2 as FYNNEI. V lost 7 bases and J lost 4; bases outside the gene matches: 10. The CDR3 sequence is CASIEGQGVGETQYF. DNA for the CDR3: TGTGCCAGCATCGAGGGACAGGGAGTTGGAGAGACCCAGTACTTC.

This clone was counted a few times. The chain is built from TRBV4-1 and TRBJ1-4; D gene ambiguous. The CDR3 extends over 17 amino acids. V was trimmed by 0 bases and J by 2 bases, leaving 13 bases between them. Germline V lookup: CDR1 MGHRA, CDR2 YSYEKL. CDR3 bases: TGCGCCAGCAGCCAAGAGGGAGGGATGGTCACTAATGAAAAACTGTTTTTT. Amino acids: CASSQEGGMVTNEKLFF.